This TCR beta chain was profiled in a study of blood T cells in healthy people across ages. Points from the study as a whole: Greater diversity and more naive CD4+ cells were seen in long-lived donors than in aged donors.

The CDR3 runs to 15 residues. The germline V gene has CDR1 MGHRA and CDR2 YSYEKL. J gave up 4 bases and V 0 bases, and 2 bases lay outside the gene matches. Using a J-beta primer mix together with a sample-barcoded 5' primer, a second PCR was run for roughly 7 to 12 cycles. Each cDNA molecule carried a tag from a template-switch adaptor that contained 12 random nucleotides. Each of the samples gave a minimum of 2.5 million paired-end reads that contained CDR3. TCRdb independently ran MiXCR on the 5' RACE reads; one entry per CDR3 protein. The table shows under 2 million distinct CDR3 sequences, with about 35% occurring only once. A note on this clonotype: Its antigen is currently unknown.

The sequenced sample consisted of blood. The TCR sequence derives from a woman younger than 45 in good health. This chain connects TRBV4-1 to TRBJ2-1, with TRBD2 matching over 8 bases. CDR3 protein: CASSQEAGAYNEQFF. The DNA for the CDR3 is TGCGCCAGCAGCCAAGAAGCGGGAGCATACAATGAGCAGTTCTTC.